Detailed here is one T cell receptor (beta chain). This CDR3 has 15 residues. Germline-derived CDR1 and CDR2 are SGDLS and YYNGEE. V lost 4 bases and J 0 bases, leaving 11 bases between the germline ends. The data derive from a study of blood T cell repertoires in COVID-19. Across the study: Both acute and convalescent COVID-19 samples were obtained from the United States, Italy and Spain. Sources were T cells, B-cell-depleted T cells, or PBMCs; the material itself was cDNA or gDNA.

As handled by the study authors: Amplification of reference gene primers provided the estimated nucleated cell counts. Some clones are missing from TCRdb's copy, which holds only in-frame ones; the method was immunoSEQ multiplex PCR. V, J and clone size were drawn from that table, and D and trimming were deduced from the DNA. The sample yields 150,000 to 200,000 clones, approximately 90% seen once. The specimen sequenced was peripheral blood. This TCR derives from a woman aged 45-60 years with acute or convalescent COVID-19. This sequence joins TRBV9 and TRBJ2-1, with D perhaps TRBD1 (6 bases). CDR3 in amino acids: CASSPQGSSYNEQFF. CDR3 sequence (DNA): TGTGCCAGCAGCCCACAGGGAAGCTCCTACAATGAGCAGTTCTTC.